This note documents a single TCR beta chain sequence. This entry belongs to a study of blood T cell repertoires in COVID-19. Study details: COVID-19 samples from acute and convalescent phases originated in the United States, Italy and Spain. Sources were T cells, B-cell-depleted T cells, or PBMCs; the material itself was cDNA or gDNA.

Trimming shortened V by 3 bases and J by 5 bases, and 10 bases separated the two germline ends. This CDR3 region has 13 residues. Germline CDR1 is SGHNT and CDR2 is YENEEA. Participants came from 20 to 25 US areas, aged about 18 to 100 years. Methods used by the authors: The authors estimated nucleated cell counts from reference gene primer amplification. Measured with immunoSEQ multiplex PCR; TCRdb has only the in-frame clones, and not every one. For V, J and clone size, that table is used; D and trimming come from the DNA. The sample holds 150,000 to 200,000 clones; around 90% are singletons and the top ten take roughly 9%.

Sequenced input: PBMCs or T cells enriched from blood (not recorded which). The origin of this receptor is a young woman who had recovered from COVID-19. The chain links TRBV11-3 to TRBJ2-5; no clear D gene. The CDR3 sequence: CASSFDTGETQYF. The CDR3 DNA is TGTGCCAGCAGCTTTGACACTGGGGAGACCCAGTACTTC.